Shown below are 10 T cell receptor delta chains from a single sample sequenced in a study of γδ T cells in repeated Plasmodium falciparum infection. TCRdb redid clone calling on the multiplex PCR reads using CATT. The sample yields tens of thousands of delta-chain clones, 0.75% to 1% seen once. Gammadelta T cells were flow-sorted from PBMC into Vgamma9/Vdelta2+ and Vdelta2-negative populations for bulk analysis. Input material: gamma-delta T cells from blood. The receptors derive from a pool of human donors (malaria-infected and uninfected, not separated).

As concerns this clone: This DNA's translation and the protein TCRdb lists, from a much larger clone, do not match at residue 10, likely due to a read error; the protein shown is translated from the DNA. The V gene is TRDV1, the J gene TRDJ1, with D tentatively TRDD2 (5 bases). The V end was cut by 1 base, the J end by 7 bases, with 19 bases between. The CDR3 loop spans 16 amino acids. The germline gives CDR1 TSWWSYY, CDR2 QGS. The CDR3 loop is CALGEQKVWPLRKLIF. The CDR3 DNA follows: TGTGCTCTTGGGGAACAAAAGGTTTGGCCCCTTCGTAAACTCATCTTT.

This clone has a handful of counts. TCRdb's entry gives the protein of a much larger clone, which mismatches this DNA's translation at residue 10, likely from a read error; the protein reported here is translated from the DNA. The rearrangement links TRDV2 to TRDJ2; the D gene is possibly TRDD3 (5 bases). Matching the DNA to germline supplied the J gene, which TCRdb does not give. V was trimmed by 3 bases and J by 9 bases, leaving 16 bases between them. Per germline, CDR1 GEAIGNYY and CDR2 EKD. The CDR3 totals 14 residues. CDR3 DNA sequence: TGTGCCTGTGACCCAATACGGAGAAGAACACAACTCTTCTTT. It translates to CACDPIRRRTQLFF.

This clone was seen more than once but under ten times. The protein TCRdb lists belongs to a much larger clone and differs from this DNA's translation at residue 3, which points to a read error; the protein shown is made from the DNA. The chain couples TRDV1 to TRDJ1, with D unresolved. TCRdb offers no J gene call, so here the DNA was matched to germline to obtain one. Trimming stripped 10 bases from V and 0 bases from J, with 18 bases between. The length of the CDR3 is 15 residues. In germline, CDR1 is TSWWSYY, CDR2 QGS. As DNA, the CDR3 is TGTGCTCCTGGTCGCGCCGGCCCGTACACCGATAAACTCATCTTT. It translates to CAPGRAGPYTDKLIF.

In its sample, this clone ranks as medium-sized (0.01 to 0.1%). Other DNA sequences within the sample encode an identical CDR3. This chain connects TRDV1 to TRDJ1; maybe TRDD2 (5 bases). Per the germline V gene, CDR1 is TSWWSYY and CDR2 is QGS. The germline V and J ends were trimmed by 3 bases and 0 bases, with 32 bases remaining between them. The CDR3 covers 22 residues. The CDR3 protein is CALGDLPRRDRTSLTYTDKLIF. The CDR3 nucleotides are TGTGCTCTTGGGGATCTTCCCAGAAGGGACCGTACATCGTTAACTTACACCGATAAACTCATCTTT.

Turning to this clone: The TCRdb protein comes from a much larger clone and disagrees with this DNA's translation at residue 3, likely due to a read error; the protein given here is derived from the DNA. The chain recombines TRDV2 with TRDJ2; 11 bases align to TRDD3. Here the J gene came from matching the DNA to germline, since TCRdb omits it. CDR1 is GEAIGNYY, CDR2 EKD, per germline. The CDR3 sequence is 18 residues long. This CDR3 is CASDTVGDTGALTAQLFF. DNA for the CDR3: TGTGCCAGTGACACAGTGGGGGATACGGGGGCTTTGACAGCACAACTCTTCTTT.

This clone was observed a few times. One base separates it from a far larger clone, so it is likely a read error. This same CDR3 is encoded by further DNA sequences in the sample. The chain carries TRDV2 and TRDJ1, with 9 bases matching TRDD3. Because TCRdb records no J gene, it was assigned here through a match of the DNA to germline. V lost 5 bases to trimming and J lost 0 bases; unmatched junction nucleotides: 27. The germline V gene has CDR1 GEAIGNYY and CDR2 EKD. This CDR3 is 22 amino acids long. The CDR3 region has the DNA TGTGCCTGTGCCAGAAAGAACCCTACGCTGGGGGATGGAACCTTGTACACCGATAAACTCATCTTT. Protein: CACARKNPTLGDGTLYTDKLIF.

The V and J genes are TRDV1 and TRDJ1; 10 bases match TRDD3. No J gene was available from TCRdb, and it was assigned here by a germline match of the DNA. The germline V gene encodes CDR1 TSWWSYY and CDR2 QGS. Trimming cost V 4 bases and J 0 bases; bases outside gene matches: 17. There are 20 residues in the CDR3. The CDR3 reads CALGASRGGTGGCDTDKLIF. The CDR3 DNA is TGTGCTCTTGGGGCCTCCCGTGGCGGTACTGGGGGATGCGACACCGATAAACTCATCTTT.

In this sample, this clone turned up a few times. It is likely a read error: a sequence one base away is far more abundant. Other DNA sequences in the same sample also yield this CDR3. The CDR3 DNA reads as TGCGCCTGTGACAGACTGGGGCCCCAAACCGATAAACTCATCTTT. As protein: CACDRLGPQTDKLIF. The chain joins TRDV2 to TRDJ1, with TRDD3 matching 7 bases. The germline V gene has CDR1 GEAIGNYY and CDR2 EKD. The length of the CDR3 is 15 residues.

This clone was counted many times. This likely stems from a read error, as it lies one base from a far larger clone. Other DNA sequences in the same sample also yield this CDR3. The chain couples TRDV2 to TRDJ1; D is uncertain. TCRdb offers no J gene call, so here the DNA was matched to germline to obtain one. The germline CDR1 and CDR2 sequences are GEAIGNYY and EKD. The CDR3 contains 14 residues. The CDR3 nucleotides are TGTGCCTGTGACACCGTCGGAAACACTGATAAACTCATCTTT. It encodes CACDTVGNTDKLIF.

This clone has more than one count but fewer than ten. With a far larger clone one base away, a read error is the likely cause. This CDR3 is also generated by other DNA sequences in the sample. V and J are TRDV1 and TRDJ1, with D tentatively TRDD2 or TRDD3 (7 bases each). The J gene, left out of TCRdb, was set here by checking the DNA against germline. Germline V gives CDR1 TSWWSYY, CDR2 QGS. The CDR3 loop spans 23 amino acids. The V gene lost 4 bases and the J gene lost 7 bases, with 43 bases spanning the gap. This chain's CDR3 is CALGAPFPTNYPLDWGPHTKLIF. Here the CDR3 DNA reads TGTGCTCTTGGGGCCCCGTTTCCTACTAACTACCCTCTCGACTGGGGACCACACACTAAACTCATCTTT.